A selection of T cell receptor beta chains follows, all from one sample in a study of cytomegalovirus exposure and HLA in healthy donors. TCRdb's copy holds only in-frame clones and misses some; the assay was immunoSEQ multiplex PCR. There are tens of thousands of clones in the sample, with 15% held by the top ten. The specimen sequenced was PBMCs. These receptor sequences come from a man aged 50-59 years in good health and CMV-seropositive. CDR3s include the opening cysteine and the closing phenylalanine or tryptophan. The order of the fields is J gene, D gene, V gene, clone size, CDR3 protein, CDR3 DNA. A D gene is named only where the DNA matches it firmly. Only part of the rows carry a size: once, few, many, or a class if the clone is expanded.

J: TRBJ2-7; D: TRBD2; V: TRBV4-1; size: NA; CDR3: CASSQDRAGAYEQYF; DNA: TGCGCCAGCAGCCAAGATAGGGCGGGAGCCTACGAGCAGTACTTC
J: TRBJ1-1; D: NA; V: TRBV7-6; size: NA; CDR3: CASSSRTVGTEAFF; DNA: TGTGCCAGCAGCTCGCGGACAGTTGGCACTGAAGCTTTCTTT
J: TRBJ1-4; D: NA; V: TRBV15; size: NA; CDR3: CATSRESGGGNEKLFF; DNA: TGTGCCACCAGCAGAGAGTCGGGGGGGGGTAATGAAAAACTGTTTTTT
J: TRBJ1-1; D: TRBD1; V: TRBV19; size: NA; CDR3: CASSETGGNTEAFF; DNA: TGTGCCAGTAGCGAAACAGGGGGCAACACTGAAGCTTTCTTT
J: TRBJ1-1; D: NA; V: TRBV28; size: NA; CDR3: CASSLEFMNTEAFF; DNA: TGTGCCAGCAGTTTAGAGTTCATGAACACTGAAGCTTTCTTT
J: TRBJ2-5; D: NA; V: TRBV11-3; size: NA; CDR3: CASSLEQQFQETQYF; DNA: TGTGCCAGCAGCTTAGAACAGCAATTCCAAGAGACCCAGTACTTC
J: TRBJ1-5; D: NA; V: TRBV2; size: NA; CDR3: CASSEGYGARPQHF; DNA: TGTGCCAGCAGTGAAGGATATGGGGCACGGCCCCAGCATTTT
J: TRBJ1-1; D: TRBD1; V: TRBV5-8; size: NA; CDR3: CASSRASGQGVTEAFF; DNA: TGTGCCAGCAGCCGAGCCTCGGGACAGGGAGTTACTGAAGCTTTCTTT
J: TRBJ2-7; D: TRBD1; V: TRBV7-2; size: NA; CDR3: CASSLWSGTGAYEQYF; DNA: TGTGCCAGCAGCTTATGGAGCGGCACAGGGGCTTACGAGCAGTACTTC
J: TRBJ2-1; D: TRBD2; V: TRBV5-4; size: NA; CDR3: CASSSSGTSGLGEQFF; DNA: TGTGCCAGCAGCTCTTCCGGGACTAGCGGTTTAGGGGAGCAGTTCTTC
J: TRBJ1-1; D: NA; V: TRBV30; size: NA; CDR3: CAWSANRDTEAFF; DNA: TGTGCCTGGAGTGCCAACAGGGATACTGAAGCTTTCTTT
J: TRBJ2-5; D: NA; V: TRBV10-2; size: NA; CDR3: CASSERGGGQETQYF; DNA: TGCGCCAGCAGTGAGAGGGGCGGGGGCCAGGAGACCCAGTACTTC
J: TRBJ2-7; D: TRBD2; V: TRBV5-6; size: medium-sized; CDR3: CASSLGSGLASSEQYF; DNA: TGTGCCAGCAGCTTAGGCTCGGGACTAGCGAGCTCCGAGCAGTACTTC
J: TRBJ2-2; D: TRBD1; V: TRBV7-3; size: NA; CDR3: CASSAGTGGTGELFF; DNA: TGTGCCAGCAGTGCCGGGACAGGGGGCACCGGGGAGCTGTTTTTT
J: TRBJ2-5; D: NA; V: TRBV9; size: NA; CDR3: CASSSGSQETQYF; DNA: TGTGCCAGCAGCTCGGGGAGCCAAGAGACCCAGTACTTC
J: TRBJ2-2; D: TRBD1; V: TRBV9; size: NA; CDR3: CASSFGQGAGTGELFF; DNA: TGTGCCAGCAGCTTTGGACAGGGGGCGGGCACCGGGGAGCTGTTTTTT
J: TRBJ2-2; D: NA; V: TRBV10-1; size: NA; CDR3: CASSDTTDAGELFF; DNA: TGCGCCAGCAGCGATACTACGGATGCCGGGGAGCTGTTTTTT
J: TRBJ2-1; D: TRBD2; V: TRBV7-9; size: NA; CDR3: CASSLRPLLAGGYNEQFF; DNA: TGTGCCAGCAGCTTACGGCCGCTACTAGCGGGAGGCTACAATGAGCAGTTCTTC
J: TRBJ1-1; D: NA; V: TRBV7-9; size: NA; CDR3: CASSLASTEAFF; DNA: TGTGCCAGCAGCTTAGCGAGCACTGAAGCTTTCTTT
J: TRBJ2-3; D: NA; V: TRBV18; size: NA; CDR3: CASSPVRVLGDTQYF; DNA: TGTGCCAGCTCACCAGTGCGGGTTCTGGGAGATACGCAGTATTTT
J: TRBJ1-2; D: TRBD1; V: TRBV6-5; size: NA; CDR3: CASSWDRGRRSYGYTF; DNA: TGTGCCAGCAGTTGGGACAGGGGGCGCAGGAGCTATGGCTACACCTTC
J: TRBJ1-1; D: NA; V: TRBV5-1; size: NA; CDR3: CASSLEGMAPGRTEAFF; DNA: TGCGCCAGCAGCTTGGAAGGAATGGCCCCGGGGAGGACTGAAGCTTTCTTT
J: TRBJ2-1; D: NA; V: TRBV6-1; size: NA; CDR3: CASSSIAVNEQFF; DNA: TGTGCCAGCAGTTCCATAGCGGTAAATGAGCAGTTCTTC
J: TRBJ2-5; D: TRBD2; V: TRBV28; size: NA; CDR3: CASATVLAGKETQYF; DNA: TGTGCCAGCGCGACAGTTCTAGCGGGAAAAGAGACCCAGTACTTC
J: TRBJ2-7; D: NA; V: TRBV6-5; size: NA; CDR3: CASSPTVGVTYEQYF; DNA: TGTGCCAGCAGCCCCACCGTAGGGGTGACCTACGAGCAGTACTTC
J: TRBJ1-1; D: NA; V: TRBV27; size: NA; CDR3: CASSLSRETEAFF; DNA: TGTGCCAGCAGTTTATCGCGGGAGACTGAAGCTTTCTTT
J: TRBJ2-1; D: TRBD2; V: TRBV5-1; size: NA; CDR3: CASSSKIGLAEYNEQFF; DNA: TGCGCCAGCAGCTCAAAAATAGGACTAGCGGAGTACAATGAGCAGTTCTTC
J: TRBJ2-3; D: NA; V: TRBV11-2; size: NA; CDR3: CASSRQPGPITDTQYF; DNA: TGTGCCAGCAGCCGCCAACCAGGTCCCATCACAGATACGCAGTATTTT
J: TRBJ2-3; D: NA; V: TRBV4-3; size: NA; CDR3: CASSQEGWGLVDTQYF; DNA: TGCGCCAGCAGCCAAGAGGGTTGGGGCCTGGTAGATACGCAGTATTTT
J: TRBJ1-5; D: NA; V: TRBV5-1; size: NA; CDR3: CASSWGGANSNQPQHF; DNA: TGCGCCAGCAGCTGGGGTGGGGCGAACAGCAATCAGCCCCAGCATTTT
J: TRBJ2-7; D: TRBD1; V: TRBV5-4; size: NA; CDR3: CASSATGFREQYF; DNA: TGTGCCAGCAGCGCGACAGGGTTCCGCGAGCAGTACTTC
J: TRBJ2-1; D: TRBD1; V: TRBV29-1; size: NA; CDR3: CSVDGQAGSDEQFF; DNA: TGCAGCGTGGATGGACAGGCGGGCTCGGATGAGCAGTTCTTC
J: TRBJ2-1; D: TRBD2; V: TRBV7-2; size: NA; CDR3: CASSPFGLAGYNEQFF; DNA: TGTGCCAGCAGCCCATTCGGGCTAGCGGGATACAATGAGCAGTTCTTC
J: TRBJ1-3; D: NA; V: TRBV5-5; size: NA; CDR3: CASSRETTSGNTIYF; DNA: TGTGCCAGCAGCCGTGAGACTACCTCTGGAAACACCATATATTTT
J: TRBJ2-2; D: TRBD1; V: TRBV7-7; size: NA; CDR3: CASSPRQGGTGELFF; DNA: TGTGCTAGCAGCCCCCGACAGGGGGGCACCGGGGAGCTGTTTTTT
J: TRBJ2-1; D: TRBD2; V: TRBV29-1; size: NA; CDR3: CSVTRTSGINEQFF; DNA: TGCAGCGTTACCCGGACTAGCGGGATCAATGAGCAGTTCTTC
J: TRBJ2-5; D: NA; V: TRBV5-6; size: NA; CDR3: CASTLGGVLGETQYF; DNA: TGTGCCAGCACCCTGGGAGGAGTTTTGGGGGAGACCCAGTACTTC
J: TRBJ2-4; D: NA; V: TRBV9; size: NA; CDR3: CASSTQDKGNIQYF; DNA: TGTGCCAGCAGCACACAGGACAAGGGGAACATTCAGTACTTC